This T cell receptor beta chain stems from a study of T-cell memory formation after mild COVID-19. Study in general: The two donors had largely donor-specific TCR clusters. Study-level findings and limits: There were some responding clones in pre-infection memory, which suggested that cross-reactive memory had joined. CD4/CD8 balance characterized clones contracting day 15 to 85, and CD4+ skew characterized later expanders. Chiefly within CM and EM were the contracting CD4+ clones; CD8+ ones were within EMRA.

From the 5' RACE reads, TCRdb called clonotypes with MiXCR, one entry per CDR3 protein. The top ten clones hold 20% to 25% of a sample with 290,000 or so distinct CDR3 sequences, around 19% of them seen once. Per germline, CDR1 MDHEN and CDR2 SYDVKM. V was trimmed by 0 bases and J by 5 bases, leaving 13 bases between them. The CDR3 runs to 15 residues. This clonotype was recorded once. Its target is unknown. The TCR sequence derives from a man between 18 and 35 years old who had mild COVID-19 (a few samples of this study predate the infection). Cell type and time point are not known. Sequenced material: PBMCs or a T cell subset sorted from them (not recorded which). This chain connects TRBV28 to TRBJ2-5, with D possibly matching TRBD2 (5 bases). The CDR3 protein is CASSLWGSRFETQYF. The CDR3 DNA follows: TGTGCCAGCAGTTTATGGGGGAGCCGATTCGAGACCCAGTACTTC.